This TCR beta chain was recovered during a study of OX40 agonist ivuxolimab in advanced cancers. Whole-study results and caveats: There were, on average, more expanded clones in CD8+ T cells than in CD4+.

Sequenced by immunoSEQ multiplex PCR; TCRdb stores in-frame clones only, minus some. The sample comprises approximately 52,000 clones, about 88% of which are singletons, and roughly a tenth rests with the top ten. The cohort excluded patients with autoimmune disease history or systemic immunosuppression. Blood was sampled at baseline, cycle 4 day 1, and cycle 7 day 1. Regarding this clone: Its antigen is not known.

The material sequenced was CD4+ or CD8+ T cells sorted from blood, taken in a trial of the OX40 agonist ivuxolimab. The clonotype comes from an adult with an advanced solid tumor such as melanoma, head and neck, liver or kidney cancer.

The CDR3 nucleotides read TGTGCCATCAGTGACCCGACGAGGGGACCAGACTACGAGCAGTACTTC. The encoded protein is CAISDPTRGPDYEQYF. The chain recombines TRBV10-3 with TRBJ2-7, with D perhaps matching TRBD1 or TRBD2 (5 bases each). In germline, CDR1 is ENHRY, CDR2 SYGVKD. Deletions cut 3 bases from V and 3 bases from J, with 18 bases between. The CDR3 runs to 16 residues.